The next 2 T cell receptor beta chains were all read from a single sample in a study of metastatic and nonmetastatic thyroid tumors. No patient had received any treatment before thyroid surgery. MiXCR was used by TCRdb to re-call the PCR reads. The sample comprises 24,000 or so clones, approximately 20% of which are singletons, and roughly 5% rests with the top ten. The sequencing input was blood. The receptor source for this set is a male donor with papillary thyroid cancer or a benign thyroid nodule (not recorded which). Some clones in this sample may be carry-over from other donors' samples.

This clone has at least ten counts. The same CDR3 can be traced to other DNA sequences in this sample. This rearrangement joins TRBV29-1 to TRBJ1-1; D is undetermined. Germline V gives CDR1 SQVTM, CDR2 ANQGSEA. V was cut by 4 bases and J by 11 bases, with 14 bases left in between. The CDR3 has 11 residues. CDR3 residues: CSVAVGWAAFF. The CDR3 coding sequence is TGCAGCGTTGCGGTTGGGTGGGCCGCTTTCTTT.

This clone was seen ten or more times. The rearrangement uses TRBV5-1 and TRBJ1-2; tentative D call: TRBD1 (5 bases). V was cut by 0 bases and J by 4 bases, with 13 bases left in between. Germline V gene sequence: CDR1 SGHRS, CDR2 YFSETQ. CDR3 length equals 15 residues. The DNA of the CDR3 is TGCGCCAGCAGCTTGGGGGGTCCCACAGGCTATGGCTACACCTTC. Amino acid sequence: CASSLGGPTGYGYTF. The whole variable domain, filled in from reference TRBV5-1 and TRBJ1-2, reads KAGVTQTPRYLIKTRGQQVTLSCSPISGHRSVSWYQQTPGQGLQFLFEYFSETQRNKGNFPGRFSGRQFSNSRSEMNVSTLELGDSALYLCASSLGGPTGYGYTFGSGTRLTVV.